This T cell receptor (beta chain) comes out of a study of T cell responses to AZD1222 COVID-19 vaccine. General study findings and limits: Mapped onto spike, vaccine-associated CD4 TCRs spanned it and were dominant at 160-218 and 743-854. The donors showed a predominance of white British ancestry and of females, with possible underestimation of clonal diversity.

Worth noting for this clone: Its antigen is as yet unknown.

Profiled with immunoSEQ multiplex PCR; TCRdb holds only in-frame clones, not every one. Of 150,000 to 200,000 clones in the sample, around 93% were seen once. Looked up from germline, CDR1 is LGHNT and CDR2 is FRNRAP. There are 13 residues in the CDR3. Trimming shortened V by 6 bases and J by 1 base, and 9 bases separated the two germline ends. The chain has TRBV12-5 and TRBJ2-5; a possible D gene is TRBD1 (6 bases). The sample was peripheral blood, taken 28 days after the second dose of the MenACWY control vaccine. The receptor was derived from an adult who received the MenACWY meningococcal vaccine as a control. The CDR3 reads CASGPDSQETQYF. Here the CDR3 DNA reads TGTGCTAGTGGCCCGGACAGCCAAGAGACCCAGTACTTC.